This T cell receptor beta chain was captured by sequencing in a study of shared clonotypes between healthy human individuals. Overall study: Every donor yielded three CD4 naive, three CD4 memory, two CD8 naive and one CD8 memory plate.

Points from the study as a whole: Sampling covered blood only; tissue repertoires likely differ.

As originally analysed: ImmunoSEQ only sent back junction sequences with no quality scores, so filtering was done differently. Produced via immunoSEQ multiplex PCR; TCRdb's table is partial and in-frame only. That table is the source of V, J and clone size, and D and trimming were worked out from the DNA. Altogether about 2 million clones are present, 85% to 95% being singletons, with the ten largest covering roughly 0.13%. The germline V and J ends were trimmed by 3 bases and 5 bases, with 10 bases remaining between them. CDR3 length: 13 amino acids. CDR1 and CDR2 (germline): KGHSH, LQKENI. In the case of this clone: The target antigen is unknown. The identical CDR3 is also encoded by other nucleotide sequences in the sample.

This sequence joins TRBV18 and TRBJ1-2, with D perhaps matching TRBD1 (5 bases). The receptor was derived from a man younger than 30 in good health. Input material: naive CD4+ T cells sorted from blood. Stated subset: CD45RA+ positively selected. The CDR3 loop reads CASSPGEGYGYTF. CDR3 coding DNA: TGTGCCAGCTCACCGGGGGAAGGGTATGGCTACACCTTC.